These 22 T cell receptor beta chains were all obtained from the same sample, sequenced in a study of blood T cell repertoires in COVID-19. TCRdb's table, derived via immunoSEQ multiplex PCR, lists solely in-frame clones and lacks some. The sample has under 200,000 clones, about 88% seen once. Sequences were obtained from peripheral blood. These receptor sequences come from an older woman with COVID-19, enrolled during active disease.

This clone was detected a few times. V usage is TRBV5-1 and J usage is TRBJ2-7, with D unclear. V was shortened by 7 bases and J by 1 base, with 15 bases between the two germline ends. The germline V gene encodes CDR1 SGHRS and CDR2 YFSETQ. The CDR3 runs to 14 residues. The CDR3 region is CASPPSVSSYEQYV. The CDR3 bases are TGCGCCAGCCCTCCGTCAGTAAGTTCCTACGAGCAGTACGTC.

The genes are TRBV7-8 and TRBJ1-3; perhaps TRBD1 as D (5 bases). CDR3 length equals 13 residues. CDR1 and CDR2 (germline): SGHVS, FQNEAQ. The V and J ends lost 3 bases and 7 bases respectively, with 10 bases between them. For the CDR3, the DNA is TGTGCCAGCAGCTTTCAGGGAGGGAACACCATATATTTT. Amino acid sequence: CASSFQGGNTIYF.

The chain is built from TRBV24-1 and TRBJ1-2; D is unresolved. Germline V gives CDR1 KGHDR, CDR2 SFDVKD. This CDR3 is built from 12 residues. The V and J ends lost 6 bases and 2 bases respectively, with 6 bases between them. The chain's CDR3 is CATSRTNYGYTF. The CDR3 DNA reads as TGTGCCACCAGTCGAACAAACTATGGCTACACCTTC.

This clone has a single count. V usage is TRBV5-4 and J usage is TRBJ1-2; D gene unclear. Germline CDR1 and CDR2: SGHNT and YYREEE (reference sequence). Trimming took off 0 bases at V and 4 bases at J, with 13 bases between the two ends. The CDR3 consists of 15 residues. The CDR3 DNA reads TGTGCCAGCAGCTTGGCCTCACCCGGAGGCTATGGCTACACCTTC. It specifies CASSLASPGGYGYTF.

This clone showed up just once. The V call is TRBV10-2, the J call TRBJ2-1; 10 bases are a match to TRBD2. Germline CDR1 and CDR2: WSHSY and SAAADI. The V and J ends lost 2 bases and 7 bases, in that order; junction bases with no gene match: 5. The CDR3 totals 15 residues. CDR3 DNA: TGCGCCAGCAGTGAGACAAGCGGGGGGGGAAATGAGCAGTTCTTC. Translated: CASSETSGGGNEQFF.

CDR3 sequence (DNA): TGCGCCAGCAGCTCACCTAGCGGGAGAAACACCGGGGAGCTGTTTTTT. Translated, it gives CASSSPSGRNTGELFF. The chain joins TRBV5-1 to TRBJ2-2; 10 nucleotides line up with TRBD2. This CDR3 spans 16 amino acids. V lost 3 bases, J lost 2 bases, and 4 bases stayed unmatched. The germline gives CDR1 SGHRS, CDR2 YFSETQ.

V is TRBV10-3 and J is TRBJ1-4; D unclear. Trimming took off 2 bases at V and 8 bases at J, with 9 bases between the two ends. This CDR3 has 13 amino acids. Germline V gene data show CDR1 as ENHRY and CDR2 as SYGVKD. CDR3 loop: CAISEIGREKLFF. DNA for the CDR3: TGTGCCATCAGTGAGATAGGCAGGGAAAAACTGTTTTTT.

This clone is a singleton in its sample. The rearrangement links TRBV11-3 to TRBJ2-1; TRBD2 might be the D (6 bases). Trimming removed 4 bases from V and 2 bases from J, with 18 bases in between. The CDR3 consists of 17 residues. Per the germline V gene, CDR1 is SGHNT and CDR2 is YENEEA. CDR3 sequence: CASSSQTGLSTYNEQFF. In DNA, the CDR3 is TGTGCCAGCAGCTCTCAGACGGGACTGTCAACCTACAATGAGCAGTTCTTC.

The chain uses TRBV6-6 and TRBJ1-2; perhaps TRBD1 as D (6 bases). This CDR3 spans 13 amino acids. Germline V gene lookup returns CDR1 MNHNY and CDR2 SVGAGI (reference sequence). The V and J ends lost 2 bases and 2 bases respectively, with 6 bases between them. The DNA for the CDR3 is TGTGCCAGCAGTTACACAGGGAACTATGGCTACACCTTC. Its protein is CASSYTGNYGYTF.

This rearrangement joins TRBV3-1 (or the pseudogene TRBV3-2) to TRBJ2-1; D gene ambiguous. There are 14 residues in the CDR3. The germline V gene has CDR1 LGHDT and CDR2 YNNKEL (reference sequence). Trimming left V 4 bases short and J 4 bases short, with 11 bases between. The CDR3 DNA reads TGTGCCAGCAGCCCGGAGTCTAAGTACAATGAGCAGTTCTTC. Translation: CASSPESKYNEQFF.

The chain joins TRBV3-1 (or the pseudogene TRBV3-2) to TRBJ2-1; the match to TRBD2 covers 12 bases. CDR1 and CDR2 from the germline V gene are LGHDT and YNNKEL (reference sequence). V dropped 4 bases and J dropped 7; count of bases not matched to a gene: 5. The CDR3 has 15 residues. The CDR3 loop is CASSRGLAGSNEQFF. In DNA, the CDR3 is TGTGCCAGCAGCCGAGGACTAGCGGGATCGAATGAGCAGTTCTTC.

In this sample, this clone turned up once. The V and J genes are TRBV5-4 and TRBJ2-1; D is perhaps TRBD2 (6 bases). This CDR3 spans 15 amino acids. The germline V gene has CDR1 SGHNT and CDR2 YYREEE (reference sequence). The V gene lost 2 bases and the J gene lost 4 bases, with 13 bases spanning the gap. The CDR3: CASSLVNAGYNEQFF. CDR3 coding DNA: TGTGCCAGCAGCTTAGTAAATGCGGGGTACAATGAGCAGTTCTTC.

V gene TRBV5-4 combines with J gene TRBJ1-6; no definite D call. V was clipped by 0 bases and J by 0 bases, with 4 bases between them. In germline, CDR1 is SGHNT, CDR2 YYREEE (reference sequence). The CDR3 is 15 residues long. CDR3 protein: CASSLDSSYNSPLHF. The CDR3 bases are TGTGCCAGCAGCTTGGACAGCTCCTATAATTCACCCCTCCACTTT.

The rearrangement joins TRBV28 to TRBJ1-5; 7 nucleotides align to TRBD1. Germline trimming cut 5 bases from V and 3 bases from J; bases unmatched to any gene: 7. Germline CDR1 reads MDHEN; CDR2 reads SYDVKM. This CDR3 has 15 residues. CDR3 residues: CASSPPGQINQPQHF. The CDR3 DNA sequence: TGTGCCAGCAGTCCCCCGGGACAGATCAATCAGCCCCAGCATTTT.

This rearrangement joins TRBV7-8 to TRBJ1-1, with 7 bases matching TRBD1. V dropped 3 bases and J dropped 5; count of bases not matched to a gene: 6. Germline CDR1 reads SGHVS; CDR2 reads FQNEAQ. There are 14 residues in the CDR3. CDR3 bases: TGTGCCAGCAGCTTTAGGACAGGAATAACTGAAGCTTTCTTT. The encoded protein is CASSFRTGITEAFF.

The chain combines TRBV2 with TRBJ1-1; D is perhaps TRBD1 (5 bases). Looked up from germline, CDR1 is SNHLY and CDR2 is FYNNEI. The CDR3 has 12 residues. Trimming took 7 bases from V and 7 from J, leaving 13 bases between them. As DNA, the CDR3 is TGTGCCAGCACCCTCCGGCAGGGTGAAGCTTTCTTT. It specifies CASTLRQGEAFF.

This sequence joins TRBV18 and TRBJ1-3, with a tentative D call TRBD1 (5 bases). The V gene's germline CDR1 is KGHSH and CDR2 LQKENI. V was cut by 2 bases and J by 0 bases, with 5 bases left in between. The CDR3 spans 14 residues. The CDR3 region is CASSPGASGNTIYF. The CDR3, as DNA: TGTGCCAGCTCACCAGGGGCCTCTGGAAACACCATATATTTT.

The V call is TRBV19, the J call TRBJ1-6; 8 bases are a match to TRBD1. The germline V gene encodes CDR1 LNHDA and CDR2 SQIVND (reference sequence). This CDR3 has 16 amino acids. V dropped 3 bases and J dropped 1; count of bases not matched to a gene: 2. The CDR3 sequence: CASSIDRGSYNSPLHF. The CDR3 nucleotides are TGTGCCAGTAGTATTGACAGGGGTTCCTATAATTCACCCCTCCACTTT.

V and J are TRBV27 and TRBJ1-5; tentatively, D is TRBD1 (5 bases). The CDR3 sequence is 18 residues long. Trimming stripped 2 bases from V and 2 bases from J, with 19 bases between. The V gene's germline CDR1 is MNHEY and CDR2 SMNVEV (reference sequence). For the CDR3, the DNA is TGTGCCAGCAGTTTAAGGTGGAGCTCAGGGCAGGGCAATCAGCCCCAGCATTTT. This encodes CASSLRWSSGQGNQPQHF.

The chain links TRBV7-3 to TRBJ1-2; TRBD1 matches at 8 bases. V lost 5 bases, J lost 4 bases, and 9 bases stayed unmatched. The CDR3 has 15 residues. Germline V gene sequence: CDR1 SGHTA, CDR2 FQGTGA. In nucleotides, the CDR3 is TGTGCCAGCAGCCCCACGACAGGGGTTCCCTATGGCTACACCTTC. Its protein is CASSPTTGVPYGYTF.

The rearrangement joins TRBV6-1 to TRBJ2-2; 10 bases agree with TRBD1. This CDR3 contains 16 residues. Germline CDR1 and CDR2: MNHNS and SASEGT. V lost 4 bases and J lost 5; bases outside the gene matches: 7. The CDR3 loop is CASSVDRGRKTGELFF. The CDR3 DNA is TGTGCCAGCAGTGTCGACAGGGGGCGAAAGACCGGGGAGCTGTTTTTT.

The chain has TRBV11-2 and TRBJ1-1, with D unclear. The CDR3 is 11 amino acids. The V gene lost 2 bases and the J gene lost 8 bases, with 6 bases spanning the gap. Germline CDR1 SGHAT, CDR2 FQNNGV. The CDR3 here is CASSLSVEAFF. In DNA, the CDR3 is TGTGCCAGCAGCTTATCCGTCGAAGCTTTCTTT.